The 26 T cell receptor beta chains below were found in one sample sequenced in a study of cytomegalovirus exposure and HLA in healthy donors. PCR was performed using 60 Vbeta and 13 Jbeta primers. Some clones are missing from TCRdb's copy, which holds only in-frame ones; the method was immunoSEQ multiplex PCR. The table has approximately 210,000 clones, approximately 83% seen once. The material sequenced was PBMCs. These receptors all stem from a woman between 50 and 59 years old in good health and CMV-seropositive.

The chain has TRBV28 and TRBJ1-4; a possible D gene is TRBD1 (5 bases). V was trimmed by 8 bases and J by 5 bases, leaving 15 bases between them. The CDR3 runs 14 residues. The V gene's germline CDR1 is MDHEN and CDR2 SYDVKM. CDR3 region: CASVRGGRNEKLFF. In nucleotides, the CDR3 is TGTGCCAGCGTAAGGGGAGGGAGAAATGAAAAACTGTTTTTT. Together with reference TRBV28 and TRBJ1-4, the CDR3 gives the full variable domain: DVKVTQSSRYLVKRTGEKVFLECVQDMDHENMFWYRQDPGLGLRLIYFSYDVKMKEKGDIPEGYSVSREKKERFSLILESASTNQTSMYLCASVRGGRNEKLFFGSGTQLSVL.

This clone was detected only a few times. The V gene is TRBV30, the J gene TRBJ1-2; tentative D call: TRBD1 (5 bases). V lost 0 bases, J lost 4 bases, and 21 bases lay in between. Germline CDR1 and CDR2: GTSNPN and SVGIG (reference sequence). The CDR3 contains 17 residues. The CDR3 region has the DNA TGTGCCTGGAGTGTAGTTCGTTTGAGGAGGGGCGGCTATGGCTACACCTTC. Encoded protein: CAWSVVRLRRGGYGYTF.

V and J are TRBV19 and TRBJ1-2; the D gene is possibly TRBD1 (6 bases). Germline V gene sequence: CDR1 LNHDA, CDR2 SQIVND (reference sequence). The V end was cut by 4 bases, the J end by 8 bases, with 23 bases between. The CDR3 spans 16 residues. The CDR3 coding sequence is TGTGCCAGTAGTACGGCACGGGACATAGGCCGCCTAGGCTACACCTTC. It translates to CASSTARDIGRLGYTF. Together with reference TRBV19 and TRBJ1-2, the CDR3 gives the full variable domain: DGGITQSPKYLFRKEGQNVTLSCEQNLNHDAMYWYRQDPGQGLRLIYYSQIVNDFQKGDIAEGYSVSREKKESFPLTVTSAQKNPTAFYLCASSTARDIGRLGYTFGSGTRLTVV.

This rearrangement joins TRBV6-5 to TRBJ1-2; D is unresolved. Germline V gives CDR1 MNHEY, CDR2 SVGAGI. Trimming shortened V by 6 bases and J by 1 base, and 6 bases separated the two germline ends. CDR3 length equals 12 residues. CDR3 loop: CASRESNYGYTF. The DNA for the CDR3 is TGTGCCAGCAGAGAGAGTAACTATGGCTACACCTTC.

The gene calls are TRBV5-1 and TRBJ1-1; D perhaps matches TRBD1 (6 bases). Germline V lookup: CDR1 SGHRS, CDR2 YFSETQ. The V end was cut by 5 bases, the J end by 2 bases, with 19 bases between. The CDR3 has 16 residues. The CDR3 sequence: CASRVVGGGGNTEAFF. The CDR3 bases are TGCGCCAGCAGGGTTGTGGGGGGCGGGGGTAACACTGAAGCTTTCTTT. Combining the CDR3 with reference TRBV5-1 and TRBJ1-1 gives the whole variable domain KAGVTQTPRYLIKTRGQQVTLSCSPISGHRSVSWYQQTPGQGLQFLFEYFSETQRNKGNFPGRFSGRQFSNSRSEMNVSTLELGDSALYLCASRVVGGGGNTEAFFGQGTRLTVV.

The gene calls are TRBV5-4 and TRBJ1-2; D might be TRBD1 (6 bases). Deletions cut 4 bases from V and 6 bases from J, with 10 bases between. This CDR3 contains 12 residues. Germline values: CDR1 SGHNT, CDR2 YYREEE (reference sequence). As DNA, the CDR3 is TGTGCCAGCAGCCCCACAGGGAATGGCTACACCTTC. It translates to CASSPTGNGYTF.

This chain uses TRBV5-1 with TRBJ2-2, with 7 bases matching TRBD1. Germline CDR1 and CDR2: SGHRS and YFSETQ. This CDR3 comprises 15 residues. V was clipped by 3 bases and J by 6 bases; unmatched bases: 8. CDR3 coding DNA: TGCGCCAGCAGCTCAACGACAGGGCCCGCCGGGGAGCTGTTTTTT. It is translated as CASSSTTGPAGELFF. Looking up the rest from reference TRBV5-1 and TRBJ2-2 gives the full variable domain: KAGVTQTPRYLIKTRGQQVTLSCSPISGHRSVSWYQQTPGQGLQFLFEYFSETQRNKGNFPGRFSGRQFSNSRSEMNVSTLELGDSALYLCASSSTTGPAGELFFGEGSRLTVL.

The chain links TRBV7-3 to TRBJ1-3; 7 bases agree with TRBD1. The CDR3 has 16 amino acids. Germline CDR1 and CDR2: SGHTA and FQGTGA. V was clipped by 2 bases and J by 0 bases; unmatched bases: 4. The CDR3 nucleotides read TGTGCCAGCAGCTTAGGGGGACAGAACTCTGGAAACACCATATATTTT. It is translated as CASSLGGQNSGNTIYF.

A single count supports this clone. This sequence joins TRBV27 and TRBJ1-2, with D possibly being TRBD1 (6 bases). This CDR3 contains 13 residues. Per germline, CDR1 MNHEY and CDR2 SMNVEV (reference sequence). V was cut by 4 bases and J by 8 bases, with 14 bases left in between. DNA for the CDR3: TGTGCCAGCAGTTCGGACAGCTATAGAGGCTACACCTTC. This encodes CASSSDSYRGYTF.

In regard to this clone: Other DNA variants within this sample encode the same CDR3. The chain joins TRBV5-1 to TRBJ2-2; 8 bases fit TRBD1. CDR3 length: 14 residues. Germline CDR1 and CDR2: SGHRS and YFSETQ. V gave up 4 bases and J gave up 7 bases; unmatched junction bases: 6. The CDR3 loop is CASSPGQGGGELFF. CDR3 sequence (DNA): TGCGCCAGCAGCCCTGGACAGGGCGGCGGGGAGCTGTTTTTT.

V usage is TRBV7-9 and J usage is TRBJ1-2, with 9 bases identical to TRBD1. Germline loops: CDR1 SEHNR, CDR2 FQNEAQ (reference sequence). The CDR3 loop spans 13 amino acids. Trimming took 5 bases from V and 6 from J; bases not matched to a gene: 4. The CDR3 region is CASSPGTGNGYTF. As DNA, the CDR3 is TGTGCCAGCAGCCCAGGGACAGGGAATGGCTACACCTTC.

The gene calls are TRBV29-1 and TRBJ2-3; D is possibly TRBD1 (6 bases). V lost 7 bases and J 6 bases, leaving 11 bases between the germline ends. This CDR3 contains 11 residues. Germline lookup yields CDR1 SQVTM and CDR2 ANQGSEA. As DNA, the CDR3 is TGCAGCGGGACAGTCCCCGATACGCAGTATTTT. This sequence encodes CSGTVPDTQYF.

The CDR3 sequence: CSVEDSPGTSGGGYEQYF. The DNA for the CDR3 is TGCAGCGTTGAAGACAGCCCCGGGACTAGCGGGGGGGGGTACGAGCAGTACTTC. The chain carries TRBV29-1 and TRBJ2-7; 16 positions agree with TRBD2. V lost 0 bases to trimming and J lost 4 bases; unmatched junction nucleotides: 9. From germline, CDR1 is SQVTM and CDR2 ANQGSEA. The CDR3 runs to 18 residues.

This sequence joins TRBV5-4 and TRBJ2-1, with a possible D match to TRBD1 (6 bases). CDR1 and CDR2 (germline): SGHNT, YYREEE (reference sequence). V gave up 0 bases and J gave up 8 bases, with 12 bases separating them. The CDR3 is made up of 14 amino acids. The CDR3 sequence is CASSLEQGSDEQFF. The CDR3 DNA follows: TGTGCCAGCAGCTTGGAACAGGGTAGCGATGAGCAGTTCTTC.

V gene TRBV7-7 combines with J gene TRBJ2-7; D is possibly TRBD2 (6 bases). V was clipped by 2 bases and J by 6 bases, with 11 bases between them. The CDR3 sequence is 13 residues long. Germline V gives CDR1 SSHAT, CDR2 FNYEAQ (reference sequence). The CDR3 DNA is TGTGCCAGCAGCTTATCCCAGGGAGGCGAGCAGTACTTC. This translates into CASSLSQGGEQYF.

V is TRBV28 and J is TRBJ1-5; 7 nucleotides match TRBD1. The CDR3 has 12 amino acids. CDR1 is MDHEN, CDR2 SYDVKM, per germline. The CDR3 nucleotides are TGTATAACCGGGACAGGCAATCAGCCCCAGCATTTT. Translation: CITGTGNQPQHF.

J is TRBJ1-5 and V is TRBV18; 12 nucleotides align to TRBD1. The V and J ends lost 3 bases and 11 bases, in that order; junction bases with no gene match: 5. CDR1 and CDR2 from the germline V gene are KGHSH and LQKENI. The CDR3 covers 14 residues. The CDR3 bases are TGTGCCAGCTCACCCTCGGGACAGGGGGCTGCCCAGCATTTT. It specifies CASSPSGQGAAQHF.

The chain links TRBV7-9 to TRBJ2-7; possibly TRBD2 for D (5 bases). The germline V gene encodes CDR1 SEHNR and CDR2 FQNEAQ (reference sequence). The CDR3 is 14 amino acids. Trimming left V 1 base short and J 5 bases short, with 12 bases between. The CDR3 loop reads CASSLVAGSNEQYF. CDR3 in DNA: TGTGCCAGCAGCTTAGTGGCGGGTTCCAACGAGCAGTACTTC.

The CDR3 is CASSLDRGNTEAFF. CDR3 nucleotides: TGTGCCAGCAGCTTGGACAGGGGGAACACTGAAGCTTTCTTT. The rearrangement links TRBV7-8 to TRBJ1-1, with TRBD1 matching 9 bases. The CDR3 consists of 14 residues. Germline V gene data show CDR1 as SGHVS and CDR2 as FQNEAQ. Trimming removed 3 bases from V and 1 base from J; junction bases left unmatched: 0.

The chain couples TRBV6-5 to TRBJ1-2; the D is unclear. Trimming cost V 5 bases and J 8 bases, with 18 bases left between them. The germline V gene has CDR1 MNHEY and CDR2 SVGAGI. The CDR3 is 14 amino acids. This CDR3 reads CASSRSGPMVGYTF. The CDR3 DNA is TGTGCCAGCAGTCGCAGCGGTCCGATGGTGGGCTACACCTTC.

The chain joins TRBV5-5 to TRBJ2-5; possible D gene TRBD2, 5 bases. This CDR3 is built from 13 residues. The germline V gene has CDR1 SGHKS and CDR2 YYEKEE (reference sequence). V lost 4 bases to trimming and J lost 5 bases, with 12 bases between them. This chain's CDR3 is CASSNEGWETQYF. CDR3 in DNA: TGTGCCAGCAGCAACGAGGGTTGGGAGACCCAGTACTTC.

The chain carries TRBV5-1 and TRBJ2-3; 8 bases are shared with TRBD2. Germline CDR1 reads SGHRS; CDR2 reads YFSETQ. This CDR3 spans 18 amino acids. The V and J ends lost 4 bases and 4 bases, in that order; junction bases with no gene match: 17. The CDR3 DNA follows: TGCGCCAGCAGCCCCCATTACCCCGGGACTAGGGAGGCAGATACGCAGTATTTT. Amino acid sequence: CASSPHYPGTREADTQYF.

The DNA for the CDR3 is TGTGCCAGCAGATTGCTGTGGTCGGTTGAAGCTTTCTTT. It specifies CASRLLWSVEAFF. V gene TRBV5-8 combines with J gene TRBJ1-1, with unresolved D. CDR1 is SGHTS and CDR2 is YDEGEE in the germline V gene. The CDR3 has 13 amino acids. V dropped 5 bases and J dropped 7 bases, with 15 bases sitting between them.

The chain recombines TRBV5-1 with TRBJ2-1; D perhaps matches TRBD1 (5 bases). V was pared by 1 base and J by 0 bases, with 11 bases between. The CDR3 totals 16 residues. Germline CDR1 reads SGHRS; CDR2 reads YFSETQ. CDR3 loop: CASSLIPGNSYNEQFF. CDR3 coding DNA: TGCGCCAGCAGCTTGATTCCAGGGAACTCCTACAATGAGCAGTTCTTC.

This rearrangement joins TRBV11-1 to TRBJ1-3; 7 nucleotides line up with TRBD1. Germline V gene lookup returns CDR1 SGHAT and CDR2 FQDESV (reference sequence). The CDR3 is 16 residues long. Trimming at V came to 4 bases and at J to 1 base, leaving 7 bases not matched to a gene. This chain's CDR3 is CASSYRSGQSGNTIYF. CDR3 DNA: TGTGCCAGCAGCTACCGATCGGGACAGTCTGGAAACACCATATATTTT.

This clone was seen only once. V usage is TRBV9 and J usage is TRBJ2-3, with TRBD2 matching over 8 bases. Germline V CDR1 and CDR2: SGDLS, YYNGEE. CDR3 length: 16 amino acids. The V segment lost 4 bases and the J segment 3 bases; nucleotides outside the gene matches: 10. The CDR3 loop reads CASSPQPGGWTDTQYF. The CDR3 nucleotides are TGTGCCAGCAGCCCCCAACCGGGGGGGTGGACAGATACGCAGTATTTT. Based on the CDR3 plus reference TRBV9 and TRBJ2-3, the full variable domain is DSGVTQTPKHLITATGQRVTLRCSPRSGDLSVYWYQQSLDQGLQFLIQYYNGEERAKGNILERFSAQQFPDLHSELNLSSLELGDSALYFCASSPQPGGWTDTQYFGPGTRLTVL.